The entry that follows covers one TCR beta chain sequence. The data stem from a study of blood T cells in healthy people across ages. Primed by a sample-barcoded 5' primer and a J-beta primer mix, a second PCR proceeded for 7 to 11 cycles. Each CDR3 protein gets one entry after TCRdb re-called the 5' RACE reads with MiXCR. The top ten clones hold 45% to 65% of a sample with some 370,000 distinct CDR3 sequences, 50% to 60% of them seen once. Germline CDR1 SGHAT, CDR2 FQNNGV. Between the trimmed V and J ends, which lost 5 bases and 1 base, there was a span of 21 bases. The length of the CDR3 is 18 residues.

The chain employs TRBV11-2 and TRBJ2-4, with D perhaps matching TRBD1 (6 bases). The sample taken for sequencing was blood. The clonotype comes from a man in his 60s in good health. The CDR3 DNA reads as TGTGCCAGCAGCCCAGGGACCTGGGGGACACACGCCAAAAACATTCAGTACTTC. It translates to CASSPGTWGTHAKNIQYF.